Presented here are 20 T cell receptor beta chains from one specimen sequenced in a study of blood T cell repertoires in COVID-19. Profiling relied on immunoSEQ multiplex PCR, and the TCRdb table lists in-frame clones only, not all of them. The table shows more than 35,000 clones, with 70% to 80% occurring only once. What was sequenced was peripheral blood. These receptors were taken from a man aged 70 or older with acute or convalescent COVID-19.

V and J are TRBV28 and TRBJ2-1, with D perhaps matching TRBD1 (5 bases). CDR3 length: 16 residues. The germline V gene has CDR1 MDHEN and CDR2 SYDVKM. V was pared by 5 bases and J by 3 bases, with 17 bases between. CDR3 protein: CASSPLGANLYNEQFF. The CDR3 DNA sequence: TGTGCCAGCAGTCCTCTTGGGGCGAACCTCTACAATGAGCAGTTCTTC.

The chain recombines TRBV24-1 with TRBJ2-2; TRBD1 aligns across 11 bases. The CDR3 extends over 19 amino acids. Germline V gene sequence: CDR1 KGHDR, CDR2 SFDVKD. V shed 5 bases and J 3 bases; nucleotides not matched to a gene: 13. CDR3 amino acids: CATSVGGLGQGADTGELFF. CDR3 sequence (DNA): TGTGCCACCAGTGTCGGGGGTCTTGGACAGGGGGCGGACACCGGGGAGCTGTTTTTT.

This clone showed up just once. The V gene is TRBV12-5, the J gene TRBJ2-2, with D possibly TRBD1 on 5 matching bases. CDR3 length: 16 residues. Germline CDR1 LGHNT, CDR2 FRNRAP. V was cut by 2 bases and J by 1 base, with 11 bases left in between. The CDR3 coding sequence is TGTGCTAGTGGTTTGCTCACAGGTGGGAACACCGGGGAGCTGTTTTTT. Translation: CASGLLTGGNTGELFF.

In its sample, this clone was seen a few times. In DNA form, the CDR3 reads TGTGCCAGCTCACCGGGACAGGGTGAAAAACTGTTTTTT. Translated, it gives CASSPGQGEKLFF. V and J are TRBV18 and TRBJ1-4; 9 nucleotides line up with TRBD1. Germline loops: CDR1 KGHSH, CDR2 LQKENI. The CDR3 length is 13 residues. After removal of 3 bases from V and 7 bases from J, the junction contained 0 bases not matched to a gene.

This clone was detected only a few times. This rearrangement joins TRBV11-1 to TRBJ1-2, with 8 bases aligning to TRBD1. V dropped 4 bases and J dropped 8; count of bases not matched to a gene: 15. The germline gives CDR1 SGHAT, CDR2 FQDESV (reference sequence). The CDR3 consists of 16 residues. The CDR3 DNA sequence: TGTGCCAGCAGCTCAGACGTTCAGGGGGCTGTAGAGGGCTACACCTTC. Residues: CASSSDVQGAVEGYTF.

The V and J genes are TRBV7-6 and TRBJ1-3; D not certain. Germline values: CDR1 SGHVS, CDR2 FNYEAQ. The V end was cut by 1 base, the J end by 0 bases, with 7 bases between. This CDR3 has 15 amino acids. In nucleotides, the CDR3 is TGTGCCAGCAGCTTAGGAGGAACCTCTGGAAACACCATATATTTT. Translated: CASSLGGTSGNTIYF.

The CDR3 region has the DNA TGCAGCGTGGGGACAGGGGGCCCTAACTATGGCTACACCTTC. Translated: CSVGTGGPNYGYTF. The gene calls are TRBV29-1 and TRBJ1-2; TRBD1 aligns across 12 bases. CDR1 and CDR2 (germline): SQVTM, ANQGSEA. The CDR3 loop spans 14 amino acids. V dropped 6 bases and J dropped 0; count of bases not matched to a gene: 2. The full variable domain, with the rest looked up from reference TRBV29-1 and TRBJ1-2, is SAVISQKPSRDICQRGTSLTIQCQVDSQVTMMFWYRQQPGQSLTLIATANQGSEATYESGFVIDKFPISRPNLTFSTLTVSNMSPEDSSIYLCSVGTGGPNYGYTFGSGTRLTVV.

The chain's CDR3 is CASSDQSNTEAFF. The CDR3 DNA follows: TGTGCCAGCAGTGACCAATCGAACACTGAAGCTTTCTTT. This chain uses TRBV6-4 with TRBJ1-1; D remains ambiguous. CDR1 MRHNA and CDR2 SNTAGT come from the germline V gene. V was clipped by 2 bases and J by 1 base, with 5 bases between them. This CDR3 spans 13 amino acids.

The chain combines TRBV7-6 with TRBJ2-5; perhaps TRBD2 as D (6 bases). The V gene lost 0 bases and the J gene lost 5 bases, with 10 bases spanning the gap. This CDR3 contains 14 residues. The germline CDR1 and CDR2 sequences are SGHVS and FNYEAQ. The CDR3 region is CASSLAGGTETQYF. In DNA, the CDR3 is TGTGCCAGCAGCTTAGCGGGCGGGACCGAGACCCAGTACTTC.

The chain uses TRBV6-1 and TRBJ2-1; no reliable D call. The CDR3 is 12 amino acids. The V end was cut by 11 bases, the J end by 4 bases, with 12 bases between. Looked up from germline, CDR1 is MNHNS and CDR2 is SASEGT. Here the CDR3 DNA reads TGTGCCGGATCCCAGGATTACAATGAGCAGTTCTTC. Translating it yields CAGSQDYNEQFF.

V is TRBV28 and J is TRBJ2-7, with 9 bases aligning to TRBD1. There are 16 residues in the CDR3. Germline CDR1 and CDR2: MDHEN and SYDVKM. Trimming took 0 bases from V and 1 from J; bases not matched to a gene: 4. CDR3 bases: TGTGCCAGCAGTTTATGGGGCGGGACAGGGTCCTACGAGCAGTACTTC. As protein: CASSLWGGTGSYEQYF.

The CDR3 bases are TGTGCCATCAGTGAGCCCGGGGACAGCCAAGAGACCCAGTACTTC. Its translation: CAISEPGDSQETQYF. The V call is TRBV10-3, the J call TRBJ2-5; TRBD1 agrees at 7 bases. The CDR3 has 15 amino acids. Germline V gene sequence: CDR1 ENHRY, CDR2 SYGVKD. The junction had 4 bases not matched to a gene; V was cut back by 2 bases and J by 1 base.

This chain uses TRBV27 with TRBJ1-2, with 11 bases lining up with TRBD1. This CDR3 spans 15 amino acids. Per germline, CDR1 MNHEY and CDR2 SMNVEV (reference sequence). Germline trimming cut 6 bases from V and 2 bases from J; bases unmatched to any gene: 5. CDR3 loop: CASRGQGDSNYGYTF. The CDR3 nucleotides are TGTGCCAGCAGGGGACAGGGGGATTCAAACTATGGCTACACCTTC.

The V gene is TRBV9, the J gene TRBJ1-1; 7 bases are a match to TRBD1. With V trimmed by 2 bases and J by 1 base, 2 bases remained unmatched. The CDR3 contains 14 residues. Germline V gives CDR1 SGDLS, CDR2 YYNGEE. In DNA form, the CDR3 reads TGTGCCAGCAGCGTTTGGACAGGGAACACTGAAGCTTTCTTT. It specifies CASSVWTGNTEAFF.

This clone occurred once. J is TRBJ1-4 and V is TRBV10-3, with no clear D. The germline gives CDR1 ENHRY, CDR2 SYGVKD. CDR3 size: 13 residues. Trimming took off 8 bases at V and 3 bases at J, with 10 bases between the two ends. The CDR3 sequence is CAISQPPNEKLFF. CDR3 in DNA: TGTGCCATCTCACAGCCCCCTAATGAAAAACTGTTTTTT.

The V and J genes are TRBV7-9 and TRBJ2-3; TRBD2 matches 16 bases. Germline V gene data show CDR1 as SEHNR and CDR2 as FQNEAQ (reference sequence). This CDR3 spans 19 amino acids. With 4 bases clipped from V and 4 bases from J, the junction kept 11 bases outside the gene matches. CDR3 sequence: CASSSLMGTSGRAADTQYF. In DNA, the CDR3 is TGTGCCAGCAGCTCATTAATGGGGACTAGCGGGAGGGCAGCAGATACGCAGTATTTT.

With respect to this clone: A read error may account for a junction end that differs from germline. The chain recombines TRBV10-3 with TRBJ1-2, with a tentative D call TRBD1 (5 bases). CDR3 length: 16 amino acids. Per germline, CDR1 ENHRY and CDR2 SYGVKD. This chain's CDR3 is CAISESRDSGSYGYTF. Written as DNA, the CDR3 is TGTGCCATCAGCGAGTCTCGGGACTCAGGAAGCTATGGCTACACCTTC.

This clone has only one observation. V usage is TRBV11-2 and J usage is TRBJ1-5; 11 bases fit TRBD1. This CDR3 comprises 19 residues. Germline V lookup: CDR1 SGHAT, CDR2 FQNNGV. J lost 6 bases, V lost 5 bases, and 18 bases had no gene match. CDR3 sequence (DNA): TGTGCCAGCAGCCCGTCCCCCGCCACCGGGACAGGGGGTGGTCAGCCCCAGCATTTT. Protein product: CASSPSPATGTGGGQPQHF.

This clone was counted between two and nine times. The chain employs TRBV2 and TRBJ1-5; 9 bases match TRBD1. V shed 6 bases, J shed 7 bases, and the junction held 10 bases outside the gene matches. The CDR3 has 15 amino acids. Germline V gene sequence: CDR1 SNHLY, CDR2 FYNNEI. In DNA form, the CDR3 reads TGTGCCAGCAGCCAAGAGGGACAGGGTCAACAGCCCCAGCATTTT. Its translation: CASSQEGQGQQPQHF.

V and J are TRBV27 and TRBJ2-1; D perhaps matches TRBD1 (5 bases). The CDR3 is made up of 14 amino acids. V lost 5 bases and J 9 bases, leaving 17 bases between the germline ends. Germline V lookup: CDR1 MNHEY, CDR2 SMNVEV (reference sequence). The CDR3 protein is CASSPPLGPGEQFF. CDR3 DNA sequence: TGTGCCAGCAGTCCCCCCCTGGGGCCGGGTGAGCAGTTCTTC.